Below are 6 T cell receptor beta chains sequenced from a single sample in a study of blood T cell repertoires in COVID-19. The table came from immunoSEQ multiplex PCR; TCRdb's copy has only in-frame clones and leaves some out. Of roughly 150,000 clones in the sample, around four fifths were seen once. The sample taken for sequencing was peripheral blood. The receptors come from an elderly woman with COVID-19, enrolled during active disease.

V is TRBV9 and J is TRBJ2-5; D is undetermined. This CDR3 spans 14 amino acids. Between the trimmed V and J ends, which lost 0 bases and 1 base, there was a span of 7 bases. Germline values: CDR1 SGDLS, CDR2 YYNGEE. The CDR3 spells CASSVAGSQETQYF. Here the CDR3 DNA reads TGTGCCAGCAGCGTAGCTGGCAGCCAAGAGACCCAGTACTTC.

The chain employs TRBV30 and TRBJ1-1, with 7 nucleotides matching TRBD1. The CDR3 totals 16 residues. Germline V gene lookup returns CDR1 GTSNPN and CDR2 SVGIG (reference sequence). The V and J ends lost 2 bases and 5 bases, in that order; junction bases with no gene match: 14. The DNA for the CDR3 is TGTGCCTGGAGTCTCCCGATCGTACAGGGGTTGACTGAAGCTTTCTTT. This encodes CAWSLPIVQGLTEAFF.

The chain has TRBV10-3 and TRBJ1-2; D gene uncertain. Trimming pared 2 bases from V and 8 bases from J, leaving 12 bases between. Germline loops: CDR1 ENHRY, CDR2 SYGVKD. There are 13 residues in the CDR3. CDR3 coding DNA: TGTGCCATCAGTGAGGACGGGTCGTGGGGCTACACCTTC. It is translated as CAISEDGSWGYTF.

The chain is built from TRBV7-9 and TRBJ1-4; weak D call: TRBD1 (6 bases). This CDR3 is 15 amino acids long. V dropped 3 bases and J dropped 5 bases, with 13 bases sitting between them. Germline-derived CDR1 and CDR2 are SEHNR and FQNEAQ (reference sequence). CDR3 nucleotides: TGTGCCAGCAGCTTTGGCGGGGGCAGAAATGAAAAACTGTTTTTT. The encoded protein is CASSFGGGRNEKLFF.

The chain couples TRBV19 to TRBJ2-2, with a weak D call TRBD1 (5 bases). Germline V CDR1 and CDR2: LNHDA, SQIVND (reference sequence). This CDR3 has 16 residues. Between the trimmed V and J ends, which lost 3 bases and 0 bases, there was a span of 11 bases. This CDR3 reads CASSMVRTTNTGELFF. The CDR3 DNA is TGTGCCAGTAGTATGGTGCGGACAACGAACACCGGGGAGCTGTTTTTT.

The chain carries TRBV5-4 and TRBJ1-3, with D perhaps matching TRBD1 (5 bases). This CDR3 has 15 residues. Germline V lookup: CDR1 SGHNT, CDR2 YYREEE (reference sequence). The V and J ends lost 6 bases and 0 bases respectively, with 13 bases between them. The CDR3 sequence is CASTKPGGSGNTIYF. For the CDR3, the DNA is TGTGCCAGCACCAAACCGGGGGGCTCTGGAAACACCATATATTTT.